This T cell receptor beta chain was profiled in a study of blood T cell repertoires in COVID-19. Study summary: T cells, B-cell-depleted T cells, or PBMCs supplied cDNA or gDNA.

The CDR3 totals 14 residues. The ends lost 3 bases at V and 10 bases at J; junction bases unmatched: 4. CDR1 and CDR2 (germline): SEHNR, FQNEAQ (reference sequence). Assay used: immunoSEQ multiplex PCR; TCRdb lists only in-frame clones, some missing. Of more than 110,000 clones listed, more than 80% are singletons. This receptor was obtained from an elderly woman with acute or convalescent COVID-19. This chain connects TRBV7-9 to TRBJ1-4, with TRBD1 matching 11 bases. Sequenced material: peripheral blood. CDR3 nucleotide sequence: TGTGCCAGCAGCTTGGACAGGGGGCCGGTAAAACTGTTTTTT. Its protein product is CASSLDRGPVKLFF. Variable domain in full (rest from reference TRBV7-9 and TRBJ1-4): DTGVSQNPRHKITKRGQNVTFRCDPISEHNRLYWYRQTLGQGPEFLTYFQNEAQLEKSRLLSDRFSAERPKGSFSTLEIQRTEQGDSAMYLCASSLDRGPVKLFFGSGTQLSVL.